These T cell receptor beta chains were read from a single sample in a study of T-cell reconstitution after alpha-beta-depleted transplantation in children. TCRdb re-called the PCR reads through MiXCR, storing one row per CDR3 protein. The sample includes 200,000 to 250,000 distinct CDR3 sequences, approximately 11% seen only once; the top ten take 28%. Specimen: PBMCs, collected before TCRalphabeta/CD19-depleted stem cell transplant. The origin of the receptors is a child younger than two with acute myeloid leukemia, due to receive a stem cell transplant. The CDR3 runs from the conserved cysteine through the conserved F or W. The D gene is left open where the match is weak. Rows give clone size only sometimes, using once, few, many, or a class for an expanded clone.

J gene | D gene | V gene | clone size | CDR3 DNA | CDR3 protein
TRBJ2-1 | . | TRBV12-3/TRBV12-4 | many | TGTGCCAGCAGTTTAGGACAGGTGTGGTCCTACAATGAGCAGTTCTTC | CASSLGQVWSYNEQFF
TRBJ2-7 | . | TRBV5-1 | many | TGCGCCAGCAGCTTAGAAGGCAACTACGAGCAGTACTTC | CASSLEGNYEQYF
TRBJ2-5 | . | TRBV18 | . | TGTGCCAGCTCACCCTCCTCAAGGGAAGAGACCCAGTACTTC | CASSPSSREETQYF
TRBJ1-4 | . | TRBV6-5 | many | TGTGCCAGCAGTTACGGCAGCCCCAATGAAAAACTGTTTTTT | CASSYGSPNEKLFF
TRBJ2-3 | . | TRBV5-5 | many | TGTGCCAGCTGGTCTGAGCAGGGCGCAGATACGCAGTATTTT | CASWSEQGADTQYF
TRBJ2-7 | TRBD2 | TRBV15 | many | TGTGCCACCAGCCCCCGAGCGGGAGGTTACGAGCAGTACTTC | CATSPRAGGYEQYF
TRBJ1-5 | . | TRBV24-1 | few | TGTGCCACCAGTGACTATCCGAATCAGCCCCAGCATTTT | CATSDYPNQPQHF
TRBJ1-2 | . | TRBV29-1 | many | TGCAGCGTTGTGGGAGGCGGAGGCTACACCTTC | CSVVGGGGYTF
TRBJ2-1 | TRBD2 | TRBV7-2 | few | TGTGCCAGCAGGCGAACTAGCGGCTCCTACAATGAGCAGTTCTTC | CASRRTSGSYNEQFF
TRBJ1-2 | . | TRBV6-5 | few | TGTGCCAGCAGTTACGATGGGCGGTCGGTACAACTATCCGGCTACACCTTC | CASSYDGRSVQLSGYTF
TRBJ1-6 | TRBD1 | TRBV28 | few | TGTGCCAGCGTCCAGGGGGTTTCGCGGAATTCACCCCTCCACTTT | CASVQGVSRNSPLHF
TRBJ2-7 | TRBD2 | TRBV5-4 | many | TGTGCCAGCAGCAAGGGGACTAGCGGCTCCTACGAGCAGTACTTC | CASSKGTSGSYEQYF
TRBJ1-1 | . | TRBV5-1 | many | TGCGCCAGCAGCGACACACCGAACACTGAAGCTTTCTTT | CASSDTPNTEAFF
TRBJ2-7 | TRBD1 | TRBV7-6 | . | TGTGCCAGCAGTTACGTGGGGACAGGGAGCGAGCAGTACTTC | CASSYVGTGSEQYF
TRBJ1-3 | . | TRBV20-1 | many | TGCAGTGCTGACGACCGGGGAGGAAACACCATATATTTT | CSADDRGGNTIYF
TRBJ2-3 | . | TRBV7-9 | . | TGTGCCAGCAGCAGTGGGGAAGATACGCAGTATTTT | CASSSGEDTQYF
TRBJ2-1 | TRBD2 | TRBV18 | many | TGTGCCAGCTCACCATTGACTAGCGGCTACAATGAGCAGTTCTTC | CASSPLTSGYNEQFF
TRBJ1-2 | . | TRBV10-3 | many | TGTGCCATCAGTGACCCCATTCAGGGACGAGCTAACTATGGCTACACCTTC | CAISDPIQGRANYGYTF
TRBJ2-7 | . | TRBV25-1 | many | TGTGCCAGCAGTGCCCCCAACAGGGAAACCTACGAGCAGTACTTC | CASSAPNRETYEQYF
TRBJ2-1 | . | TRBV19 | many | TGTGCCAGTATGGCGGGTAGCAGGGGGCGGGAGGTCTACAATGAGCAGTTCTTC | CASMAGSRGREVYNEQFF
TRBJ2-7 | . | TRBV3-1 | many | TGTGCCAGCAGCCTAACGGCGGGCTCCTACGAGCAGTACTTC | CASSLTAGSYEQYF
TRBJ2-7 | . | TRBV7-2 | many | TGTGCCAGCAGCTTATATCCGAACGAGCAGTACTTC | CASSLYPNEQYF
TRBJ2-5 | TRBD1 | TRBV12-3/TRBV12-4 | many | TGTGCCAGCAGTTTAGCGGGACAGGGGATGAGGGGGACCCAGTACTTC | CASSLAGQGMRGTQYF
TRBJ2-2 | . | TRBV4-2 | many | TGTGCCAGCAGCCAAGATTCCTCTTCCGGGGAGCTGTTTTTT | CASSQDSSSGELFF
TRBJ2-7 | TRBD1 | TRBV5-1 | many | TGCGCCAGCACTTTCGGAGACAGGGACTACGAGCAGTACTTC | CASTFGDRDYEQYF
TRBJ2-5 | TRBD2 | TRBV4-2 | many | TGTGCCAGCAGCCAAGAGACTAGCTGGGAGACCCAGTACTTC | CASSQETSWETQYF
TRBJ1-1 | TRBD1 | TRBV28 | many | TGTGCCAGCAGTCCGTCAGGGGGAACGGCTGAAGCTTTCTTT | CASSPSGGTAEAFF
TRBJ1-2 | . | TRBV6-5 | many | TGTGCCAGCAGTTACTCAGAGGGCCCCTATGGCTACACCTTC | CASSYSEGPYGYTF